This T cell receptor (beta chain) was retrieved from a study of cytomegalovirus exposure and HLA in healthy donors (dated by TCRdb to about 2017). Regarding the research as a whole: In an earlier analysis of roughly 590 of the donors, 250 to 350 Gb of sequence data and 100 million or so unique TCR beta sequences from about 179 million T cells were reported. All discovery cohort repertoires had been generated on a single sequencing platform. The study was designed to test whether signatures of past pathogen exposure could be identified by cataloging public T cell receptors. A later genetic analysis took genome-wide SNP genotypes for about 65% of the roughly 670 donors and used that subset as a discovery cohort. The study combined high-throughput TCR immunosequencing, statistical association of individual TCRs with disease status, and machine learning to predict cytomegalovirus infection status. Using immunosequencing, the study profiled T cell repertoires from 640 or so subjects and related those repertoires to cytomegalovirus serostatus. Because of strong linkage in the cohort, four or five DR-DQ haplotypes were treated as single units for association and clustering. HLA typing covered class I and class II loci at four-digit resolution. A later analysis re-analyzed previously published TCR beta repertoires from approximately 700 donors and added high-resolution HLA genotyping to study TCR occurrence patterns. A separate validation cohort of 100 to 150 different subjects was used in addition to the roughly 670-subject first cohort. Among some 400 genotyped donors of the cohort, an average of roughly 240,000 unique TCR beta nucleotide sequences were sequenced per donor, roughly 20% of them non-productive. Of the roughly 400 genotyped donors, 70% to 90% were placed in the genetic ancestry cluster associated with self-reported Caucasian donors. Typing coverage differed by locus: A, B, C, DRB1 and DQB1 were typed in about 629-630 donors, DQA1 in approximately 520, DPA1 in roughly 590, and DPB1 in around 490. Alongside the repertoire data, information on donor age, sex, ethnicity and CMV serostatus was compiled. Approximately 300 gigabases of sequencing data and around 80 million unique TCR sequences made up an early release that covered around 640 HLA-typed donors. The later analysis used no new phenotypic data to find candidate immune exposures, relying instead on TCR beta sequences and their occurrence across donors. To decide whether each TCR beta V gene segment behaved as functional or pseudogenic, an earlier analysis of 587 of the donors relied on high-throughput TCR beta sequencing.

Concerning this clone: Its antigen specificity is not known. Per-nucleotide qualities are absent, and no much larger clonotype sits a single base away.

The cohort was made up of 500 to 800 healthy bone marrow donors. Cohort members were all nominally healthy when sampled, although unrecorded immune exposures were likely present. The donor tested CMV seropositive, placing the donor among the roughly 300 seropositive members of the cohort. Every donor gave a peripheral blood sample, and the peripheral blood mononuclear cells from that sample were used for TCR beta sequencing. The Qiagen DNeasy Blood Extraction Kit was used to extract genomic DNA from the blood cell samples. Overall results and qualifications from the work: In a later analysis, TCR association rates were found to vary across HLA loci, with the most associated TCRs seen for DRB1 alleles and the fewest for HLA-C alleles. According to the authors, the approach could potentially be generalized to other disease states and immunological phenotypes. The sequencing pipeline was judged likely to have produced a cluster of highly shared sequence variants as a technical artifact. Most TCR sequences were observed very rarely across donors, whereas some public TCRs were present in many individuals. Compared with the approximately 600-donor mean, donors in an Asian-associated ancestry cluster had fewer N-insertions in productive TCRs, according to a later genetic analysis. At a false discovery rate of 0.05, a later analysis linked 16,000 or so TCR beta sequences to specific HLA alleles. A further reported finding was that TCR beta sequences accurately predicted the HLA-A and HLA-B alleles for most subjects in the first cohort. In both the original and validation cohorts, the classifier was reported to diagnose cytomegalovirus status with high specificity and sensitivity. In a later analysis, HLA-associated TCR beta chains were found to be more clonally expanded and to have lower generation probabilities than equally common non-associated chains. Most CMV-associated TCR beta chains appeared to be HLA-restricted in a later analysis, and the HLA associations seemed to be driven largely by CMV exposure. Roughly uniform sequencing depth across donors was assumed in presence/absence analyses, although this assumption may not hold. Assigning TCR associations to individual alleles was difficult when HLA alleles, especially DR and DQ, strongly co-occurred. The study gave a list of more than 150 TCR beta chains associated with cytomegalovirus. Correlated functional status among segregating V segments might be attributable to linkage disequilibrium, but an unknown experimental factor could not be ruled out. Because counts were too low, roughly 18 rarely observed V segments, including chromosome 9 orphons, were left out of the earlier analysis of over 550 of the donors. In an earlier analysis of some 540 of the donors, most TCR beta V segments appeared in productive rearrangements about 90% or about 30% of the time, broadly matching IMGT annotations. In a later genetic analysis, a missense DCLRE1C variant was associated with V-gene and J-gene trimming of TCR beta chains, and the association was replicated in an independent cohort. In vitro tests confirmed that three of the cytomegalovirus-associated TCR beta chains recognize cytomegalovirus antigens. Several of the top co-occurrence clusters appeared to be linked to parvovirus B19, influenza, CMV and Epstein-Barr virus, according to a later analysis. Because HLA typing was missing for some donors at each locus, association tests included only the typed subset. Some IMGT-functional V segments, including TRBV6-2 and TRBV6-3, could not be told apart with the 87-base-pair reads, so those segments were excluded. The cohort was sequenced for TCR beta chains only, and without alpha or paired-chain data the features that could be detected were limited. Immune exposure information for the cohort was limited to CMV serostatus.

Libraries were made using the immunoSEQ multiplex PCR assay. For the multiplex PCR, a mixture combining 60 forward primers for TCR Vbeta segments and 13 reverse primers for TCR Jbeta segments was used. The CDR3 region of rearranged TCR beta genes was amplified from genomic DNA with a multiplex PCR assay. Amplified TCR beta libraries were sequenced as 87-base-pair reads on the Illumina HiSeq System. Per the original workflow: In a later analysis, 80 million or so unique TCR beta chains were counted across the 690 or so repertoires, and approximately 9.9 million of these chains were shared by at least two donors. Raw reads were error-corrected and collapsed into unique sequences by a nearest-neighbor algorithm in which closely related sequences were merged to remove PCR and sequencing errors. V, D and J gene segments were assigned by aligning CDR3 sequences to IMGT reference sequences. For a sequence to be retained, a match of at least six nucleotides to both a V gene segment and a J gene segment was required. Rearrangements were classified as productive when the CDR3 lacked stop codons and remained in frame with V and J, and all other rearrangements were classified as non-productive. Following IMGT convention, CDR3 was defined as the stretch from the second conserved V-encoded cysteine up to the conserved J-encoded phenylalanine. In an earlier analysis of around 570 of the donors, sequences lacking an unambiguous match to a single V gene segment were excluded. An earlier analysis of fewer than 650 of the donors classified V segments as functional when productive rearrangements were above 56.7% and as segregating when the standard deviation between donors was above 5%. A statistical classification framework was built to diagnose cytomegalovirus status from the catalog of TCR beta chain sequences. In a later analysis, TCR nucleotide sequences were compared against IMGT/GENE-DB human TR gene sequences so that V and J genes could be assigned. The TCRdist pipeline was used in a later analysis to assign CDR3 sequences and most-parsimonious VDJ recombination scenarios. In a later analysis, each TCR beta chain was defined by its CDR3 amino acid sequence together with its V-gene family, and reads without a unique V-gene family were excluded. In a later analysis, 500 to 650 highly shared, low-generation-probability nucleotide sequences were removed to address suspected cross-contamination and a sequencing artifact. In a later analysis, a clonal expansion index was calculated for each public chain from normalized within-repertoire ranks of inferred template counts. Generation probabilities in a later analysis came from a VDJ recombination model fitted to out-of-frame rearrangements, and those results were checked against IGoR. Hypergeometric tests were used in a later analysis to score TCR-TCR, TCR-HLA and TCR-CMV co-occurrence, with a repertoire-size bias correction applied to the TCR pairs. A later analysis estimated false discovery rates by permuting HLA or CMV assignments 20 times. In a later analysis, co-occurring TCRs were grouped using DBSCAN, with TCRdist sequence similarity added in when clustering inside HLA-allele-positive subsets. Co-occurrence clustering excluded repertoires with fewer than 30,000 or more than 120,000 public chains, plus five with anomalous nucleotide sharing. The source is immuneACCESS, and TCRdb retained only in-frame sequences with V and J called. Part of the clones is not carried over; for the studies checked, unresolved V genes explain less than half of this, and the remainder is unexplained. For V, J and clone size, that table is used; D and trimming come from the DNA. Recorded for this sample are 90,000 to 120,000 clones; approximately 70% of them occurred a single time. In total, the top ten clones hold about 4.4% of the sample.

From its cysteine to its phenylalanine, the CDR3 spans 15 amino acids. The only DNA kept is the CDR3, 45 bases in frame from the first base. A distance of 11 bases separates the germline ends of V and J, which lose 4 bases and 0 bases respectively. The germline V gene specifies SGDLS as CDR1 and YYNGEE as CDR2. Sequencing input: PBMCs. This sequence originates from a woman younger than 30 in good health and CMV-seropositive. In this chain, TRBV9 is recombined with TRBJ2-1; TRBD1 is possibly the D segment (5 matching bases). The DNA sequence is given as TGTGCCAGCAGCCCGACAGATAGCTCCTACAATGAGCAGTTCTTC. This translates into CASSPTDSSYNEQFF.